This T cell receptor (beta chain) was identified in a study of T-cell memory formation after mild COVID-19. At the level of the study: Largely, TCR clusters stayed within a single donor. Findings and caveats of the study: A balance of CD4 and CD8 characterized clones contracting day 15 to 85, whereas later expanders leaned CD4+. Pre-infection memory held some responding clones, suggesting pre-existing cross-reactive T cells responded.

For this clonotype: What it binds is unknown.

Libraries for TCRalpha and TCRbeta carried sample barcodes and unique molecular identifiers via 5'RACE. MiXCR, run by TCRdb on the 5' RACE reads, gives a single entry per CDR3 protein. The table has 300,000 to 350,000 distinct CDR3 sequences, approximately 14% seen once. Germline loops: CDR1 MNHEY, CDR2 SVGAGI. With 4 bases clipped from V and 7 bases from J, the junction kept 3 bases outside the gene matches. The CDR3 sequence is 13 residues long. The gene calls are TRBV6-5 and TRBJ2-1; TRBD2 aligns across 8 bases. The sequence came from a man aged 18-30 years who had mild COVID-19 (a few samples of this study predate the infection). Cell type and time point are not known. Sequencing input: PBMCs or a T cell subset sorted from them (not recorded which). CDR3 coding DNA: TGTGCCAGCAGTTTAGCGGGATTAAATGAGCAGTTCTTC. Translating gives CASSLAGLNEQFF.